These 23 T cell receptor beta chains were sequenced from one sample in a study of long-term antiretroviral therapy in people with HIV. The libraries were made with immunoSEQ v3.0 at survey level. This table comes from immunoSEQ multiplex PCR, and its TCRdb copy is limited to in-frame clones, with some not included. Of around 26,000 clones detected, around 83% appear once; the ten largest clones hold 4% to 6%. The input for sequencing was unsorted PBMCs, taken approximately 2.6 years after starting antiretroviral therapy. Receptor source: a man aged 40-49 years with HIV.

V usage is TRBV5-1 and J usage is TRBJ2-1; 9 bases line up with TRBD2. V trimming: 0 bases; J trimming: 7 bases; junction bases outside the gene matches: 5. There are 15 residues in the CDR3. Germline CDR1 SGHRS, CDR2 YFSETQ. The CDR3 DNA reads as TGCGCCAGCAGCTTGGAAGCGGGAGGCGGGAATGAGCAGTTCTTC. Amino acid sequence: CASSLEAGGGNEQFF.

The V call is TRBV28, the J call TRBJ2-7, with TRBD2 as a possible D gene (6 bases). The germline CDR1 and CDR2 sequences are MDHEN and SYDVKM. Trimming removed 3 bases at V and 5 bases at J, with 14 bases between. The CDR3 consists of 14 residues. CDR3 coding DNA: TGTGCCAGCAGTTTGTGGGGGGTTTACCACGAGCAGTACTTC. It codes for CASSLWGVYHEQYF.

The CDR3 loop reads CATDGGGSNYGYTF. As DNA, the CDR3 is TGTGCCACGGACGGAGGGGGTAGTAACTATGGCTACACCTTC. The chain employs TRBV4-2 and TRBJ1-2; tentative D call: TRBD1 (6 bases). This CDR3 spans 14 amino acids. The V end lost 10 bases, the J end lost 1 base, and 16 bases lay between the germline ends. Germline V gene sequence: CDR1 LGHNA, CDR2 YNFKEQ.

The V gene is TRBV4-2, the J gene TRBJ1-5; 9 bases are a match to TRBD1. Looked up from germline, CDR1 is LGHNA and CDR2 is YNFKEQ. The CDR3 runs to 15 residues. After removal of 4 bases from V and 5 bases from J, the junction contained 6 bases not matched to a gene. The CDR3 DNA reads as TGTGCCAGCAGCCGCCCGGGACAGGGATATCAGCCCCAGCATTTT. The encoded protein is CASSRPGQGYQPQHF.

The gene calls are TRBV28 and TRBJ2-1; D is perhaps TRBD1 or TRBD2 (5 bases each). V shed 5 bases and J shed 6 bases, with 14 bases lying between them. Germline values: CDR1 MDHEN, CDR2 SYDVKM. There are 14 residues in the CDR3. This CDR3 is CASSRTGTINEQFF. CDR3 bases: TGTGCCAGCAGTCGAACCGGGACCATCAATGAGCAGTTCTTC.

The chain links TRBV7-9 to TRBJ2-5; 9 bases match TRBD2. Germline V CDR1 and CDR2: SEHNR, FQNEAQ (reference sequence). V was pared by 1 base and J by 4 bases, with 4 bases of the junction left unmatched. The CDR3 consists of 15 residues. The CDR3 spells CASSLGLAGSETQYF. In DNA form, the CDR3 reads TGTGCCAGCAGCTTAGGGCTAGCGGGGTCAGAGACCCAGTACTTC.

This chain links TRBV7-2 with TRBJ1-2; D unresolved. Trimming left V 5 bases short and J 4 bases short, with 23 bases between. This CDR3 has 17 amino acids. Germline values: CDR1 SGHTA, CDR2 FQGNSA. As DNA, the CDR3 is TGTGCCAGCAGCCCCCCGGGCTCCGGATATAATAGCTATGGCTACACCTTC. It is translated as CASSPPGSGYNSYGYTF.

The J gene is TRBJ1-2, the V gene TRBV29-1, with 7 bases aligning to TRBD1. V gave up 7 bases and J gave up 7 bases; unmatched junction bases: 9. There are 12 residues in the CDR3. Germline V CDR1 and CDR2: SQVTM, ANQGSEA. The CDR3, as DNA: TGCAGCGCCGATGACAGGGTACGTGGCTACACCTTC. It encodes CSADDRVRGYTF.

The V gene is TRBV2, the J gene TRBJ2-7; D may be TRBD2 (5 bases). The CDR3 has 14 residues. Germline V gene lookup returns CDR1 SNHLY and CDR2 FYNNEI. V lost 3 bases and J lost 0, with 9 bases in between. The CDR3 sequence: CASSEKGSSYEQYF. The CDR3 coding sequence is TGTGCCAGCAGTGAGAAAGGGAGCTCCTACGAGCAGTACTTC.

The chain couples TRBV6-4 to TRBJ2-3, with D perhaps assigned TRBD1 or TRBD2 (6 bases each). The CDR3 sequence is 15 residues long. With 5 bases removed from V and 0 bases from J, the gap between germline ends came to 12 bases. The germline V gene encodes CDR1 MRHNA and CDR2 SNTAGT. The CDR3 DNA reads TGTGCCAGCAGTACAGGGAGCGGGAGCACAGATACGCAGTATTTT. Its protein product is CASSTGSGSTDTQYF.

J is TRBJ2-5 and V is TRBV5-1; 12 nucleotides match TRBD2. Trimming at V came to 4 bases and at J to 5 bases, leaving 6 bases not matched to a gene. CDR3 length equals 15 residues. Germline values: CDR1 SGHRS, CDR2 YFSETQ. The CDR3 DNA follows: TGCGCCAGCAGCGTGACTAGCGGGGGAGGGGAGACCCAGTACTTC. Translated, it gives CASSVTSGGGETQYF. The complete variable domain, with remaining parts taken from reference TRBV5-1 and TRBJ2-5, reads KAGVTQTPRYLIKTRGQQVTLSCSPISGHRSVSWYQQTPGQGLQFLFEYFSETQRNKGNFPGRFSGRQFSNSRSEMNVSTLELGDSALYLCASSVTSGGGETQYFGPGTRLLVL.

The chain is built from TRBV15 and TRBJ2-7; D is ambiguous. This CDR3 has 13 amino acids. The V gene lost 4 bases and the J gene lost 2 bases, with 9 bases spanning the gap. CDR1 and CDR2 from the germline V gene are LNHNV and YYDKDF (reference sequence). Here the CDR3 reads CATSTHHTYEQYF. DNA for the CDR3: TGTGCCACCAGCACACATCACACCTACGAGCAGTACTTC.

The V and J genes are TRBV4-3 and TRBJ1-1; D may be TRBD1 (5 bases). This CDR3 spans 14 amino acids. Germline V CDR1 and CDR2: LGHNA, YSLEER. V was trimmed by 1 base and J by 6 bases, leaving 12 bases between them. The CDR3 region is CASSQVRGTPEAFF. The CDR3 DNA reads as TGCGCCAGCAGCCAAGTTCGGGGCACTCCTGAAGCTTTCTTT.

In this sample, this clone turned up a few times. J is TRBJ1-1 and V is TRBV19; the D is unclear. Trimming left V 0 bases short and J 4 bases short, with 9 bases between. CDR1 and CDR2 (germline): LNHDA, SQIVND (reference sequence). The CDR3 has 14 amino acids. The chain's CDR3 is CASSIDGSPTEAFF. CDR3 in DNA: TGTGCCAGTAGTATAGACGGGAGCCCCACTGAAGCTTTCTTT.

V gene TRBV11-2 combines with J gene TRBJ2-7; D gene ambiguous. V gave up 5 bases and J gave up 5 bases, with 13 bases separating them. Germline-derived CDR1 and CDR2 are SGHAT and FQNNGV. The CDR3 length is 13 residues. The CDR3: CASSPRSVHEQYF. CDR3 nucleotides: TGTGCCAGCAGCCCGAGGTCGGTACACGAGCAGTACTTC.

The chain joins TRBV5-1 to TRBJ1-3; TRBD1 aligns across 11 bases. The CDR3 has 14 residues. The ends lost 3 bases at V and 8 bases at J; junction bases unmatched: 4. Germline assignment: CDR1 SGHRS and CDR2 YFSETQ. DNA for the CDR3: TGCGCCAGCAGCTGGACAGGGGGCGCAGACACCATATATTTT. It yields the protein CASSWTGGADTIYF.

V usage is TRBV27 and J usage is TRBJ1-6; D uncertain. This CDR3 has 15 residues. From germline, CDR1 is MNHEY and CDR2 SMNVEV (reference sequence). Trimming removed 6 bases from V and 0 bases from J, with 9 bases in between. The DNA of the CDR3 is TGTGCCAGCAGGGGAGCGGGCTCCTATAATTCACCCCTCCACTTT. It codes for CASRGAGSYNSPLHF.

The chain is built from TRBV10-3 and TRBJ2-5, with 14 bases identical to TRBD2. V was clipped by 5 bases and J by 4 bases; unmatched bases: 6. CDR1 is ENHRY and CDR2 is SYGVKD in the germline V gene. This CDR3 spans 16 amino acids. CDR3 loop: CAISTGTSGRLETQYF. In DNA, the CDR3 is TGTGCCATCAGTACCGGGACTAGCGGGAGACTAGAGACCCAGTACTTC.

The chain employs TRBV9 and TRBJ2-3; 8 bases map to TRBD2. CDR1 is SGDLS, CDR2 YYNGEE, per germline. The CDR3 runs 15 residues. Trimming at V came to 2 bases and at J to 12 bases, leaving 14 bases not matched to a gene. The CDR3 bases are TGTGCCAGCAGCGTGACGACTAGCGTTACATCGAGCCAGTATTTT. The encoded protein is CASSVTTSVTSSQYF.

The V and J genes are TRBV7-8 and TRBJ2-1; 11 bases match TRBD2. In germline, CDR1 is SGHVS, CDR2 FQNEAQ. V trimming: 1 base; J trimming: 4 bases; junction bases outside the gene matches: 9. The CDR3 has 18 amino acids. This chain's CDR3 is CASSLVGSGGAPYNEQFF. For the CDR3, the DNA is TGTGCCAGCAGCTTAGTCGGTAGCGGGGGGGCCCCTTACAATGAGCAGTTCTTC.

Only one count was recorded for this clone. The chain uses TRBV6-5 and TRBJ2-1; 9 nucleotides line up with TRBD2. V shed 2 bases, J shed 12 bases, and the junction held 2 bases outside the gene matches. This CDR3 contains 12 residues. The germline V gene encodes CDR1 MNHEY and CDR2 SVGAGI. The chain's CDR3 is CASSYRAGGQFF. CDR3 DNA: TGTGCCAGCAGTTACAGAGCGGGAGGGCAGTTCTTC.

The chain links TRBV30 to TRBJ1-3, with D perhaps matching TRBD1 (5 bases). The CDR3 is 13 residues long. The V end lost 4 bases, the J end lost 7 bases, and 14 bases lay between the germline ends. Germline V gene data show CDR1 as GTSNPN and CDR2 as SVGIG (reference sequence). The CDR3 protein is CAWNTGGGNTIYF. Written as DNA, the CDR3 is TGTGCCTGGAACACCGGGGGGGGTAACACCATATATTTT.

CDR3 amino acids: CASSQTPTSVGLDEQFF. For the CDR3, the DNA is TGCGCCAGCAGCCAAACGCCGACTAGCGTCGGTCTCGATGAGCAGTTCTTC. V is TRBV4-1 and J is TRBJ2-1; 8 bases map to TRBD2. The J segment lost 8 bases and the V segment lost 2 bases, leaving 14 bases of the junction unmatched. CDR1 and CDR2 from the germline V gene are MGHRA and YSYEKL. The CDR3 extends over 17 amino acids.